This entry describes one T cell receptor beta chain. Its antigen is not known. Germline V gives CDR1 SNHLY, CDR2 FYNNEI. V lost 7 bases to trimming and J lost 0 bases; unmatched junction nucleotides: 3. This CDR3 contains 13 residues. The donors, all of them Caucasian adults, lived in Nashville, Tennessee. The data were obtained in a study of shared clonotypes between healthy human individuals. The repertoire was sequenced with immunoSEQ multiplex PCR; TCRdb's copy has only in-frame clones and lacks some. The table has approximately 530,000 clones, 95% to 97% seen once. Findings and limits, study-wide: In a few donors, approximately 5% of naive CD4 clonotypes appeared in common.

V gene TRBV2 combines with J gene TRBJ2-7, with TRBD2 identical over 7 bases. The receptor was derived from a woman in her 30s in good health. Sequencing was carried out using naive CD4+ T cells sorted from blood. Subset: CD45RA+ positively selected. CDR3 nucleotide sequence: TGTGCCAGCAAGCGGGATACCTCCTACGAGCAGTACTTC. It translates to CASKRDTSYEQYF.